Below are 22 T cell receptor beta chains sequenced from a single sample in a study of immune cell composition in non-small cell lung cancer. TCRdb's copy holds only in-frame clones and misses some; the assay was immunoSEQ multiplex PCR. The repertoire holds around 7,000 clones, with approximately 84% as singletons. Normal lung sampling was at least 3 cm from the tumour, as distant as possible. Sequencing was done on a sample of non-adjacent lung tissue. The origin of the receptors is a human donor with non-small cell lung cancer.

This rearrangement joins TRBV6-1 to TRBJ2-5; possible D gene TRBD2, 6 bases. The CDR3 is 14 amino acids. V was pared by 1 base and J by 5 bases, with 11 bases between. Germline V lookup: CDR1 MNHNS, CDR2 SASEGT. CDR3 region: CASSEEEGSETQYF. The CDR3 region has the DNA TGTGCCAGCAGTGAAGAGGAGGGCTCGGAGACCCAGTACTTC.

This chain connects TRBV5-1 to TRBJ1-1, with D perhaps TRBD1 (6 bases). Trimming removed 5 bases from V and 2 bases from J, with 10 bases in between. The CDR3 loop spans 13 amino acids. Germline V lookup: CDR1 SGHRS, CDR2 YFSETQ. The CDR3 spells CASREGGNTEAFF. The CDR3 DNA follows: TGCGCCAGCAGGGAGGGGGGTAACACTGAAGCTTTCTTT.

V and J are TRBV29-1 and TRBJ2-3, with D perhaps matching TRBD1 (6 bases). The CDR3 consists of 14 residues. The V and J ends lost 7 bases and 0 bases respectively, with 14 bases between them. Germline-derived CDR1 and CDR2 are SQVTM and ANQGSEA. The CDR3 DNA reads as TGCAGCGGTGGGGCAGGGGAGAGCACAGATACGCAGTATTTT. Encoded protein: CSGGAGESTDTQYF.

The table lists this clone with a few counts. V and J are TRBV6-6 and TRBJ2-7; tentative D call: TRBD1 (6 bases). This CDR3 contains 12 residues. Germline V gives CDR1 MNHNY, CDR2 SVGAGI (reference sequence). Trimming removed 5 bases at V and 3 bases at J, with 8 bases between. CDR3 DNA: TGTGCCAGCAGTCAGGGGTTCTACGAGCAGTACTTC. Amino acids: CASSQGFYEQYF.

The chain is built from TRBV27 and TRBJ2-1; TRBD2 matches 7 bases. CDR1 is MNHEY and CDR2 is SMNVEV in the germline V gene (reference sequence). With V trimmed by 7 bases and J by 5 bases, 5 bases remained unmatched. The CDR3 contains 13 residues. Here the CDR3 reads CASTRTRNNEQFF. The CDR3 nucleotides are TGTGCCAGCACCCGGACTAGGAACAATGAGCAGTTCTTC.

The chain links TRBV10-3 to TRBJ2-1, with D perhaps matching TRBD2 (6 bases). The length of the CDR3 is 18 residues. V dropped 7 bases and J dropped 0 bases, with 22 bases sitting between them. The germline V gene encodes CDR1 ENHRY and CDR2 SYGVKD. CDR3 nucleotide sequence: TGTGCCATCAAGGGATCGTCTGGCGGGGCAAACTCCTACAATGAGCAGTTCTTC. Translation: CAIKGSSGGANSYNEQFF.

This clone was counted a single time. The chain joins TRBV11-2 to TRBJ1-1; possible D gene TRBD1, 6 bases. Germline CDR1 SGHAT, CDR2 FQNNGV. This CDR3 is 15 amino acids long. Trimming cost V 7 bases and J 7 bases, with 22 bases left between them. This CDR3 is CASTLSGGRGDEAFF. CDR3 DNA: TGTGCCAGCACCCTATCGGGGGGGCGTGGGGATGAAGCTTTCTTT.

The chain has TRBV19 and TRBJ1-5, with 10 bases aligning to TRBD1. The junction had 6 bases not matched to a gene; V was cut back by 9 bases and J by 7 bases. CDR3 length: 13 residues. The germline V gene has CDR1 LNHDA and CDR2 SQIVND (reference sequence). The CDR3 loop reads CASRTGGRQPQHF. CDR3 DNA sequence: TGTGCCAGCCGGACAGGGGGTAGGCAGCCCCAGCATTTT. Looking up the rest from reference TRBV19 and TRBJ1-5 gives the full variable domain: DGGITQSPKYLFRKEGQNVTLSCEQNLNHDAMYWYRQDPGQGLRLIYYSQIVNDFQKGDIAEGYSVSREKKESFPLTVTSAQKNPTAFYLCASRTGGRQPQHFGDGTRLSIL.

The chain is built from TRBV14 and TRBJ2-1, with a weak D call TRBD1 (5 bases). Germline CDR1 SGHDN, CDR2 FVKESK. This CDR3 is 16 amino acids long. V gave up 4 bases and J gave up 0 bases, with 13 bases separating them. The CDR3 nucleotides are TGTGCCAGCAGCCTCTCAACAGGCGACTCCTACAATGAGCAGTTCTTC. Amino acids: CASSLSTGDSYNEQFF. Full variable domain (outside the CDR3, taken from reference TRBV14 and TRBJ2-1): EAGVTQFPSHSVIEKGQTVTLRCDPISGHDNLYWYRRVMGKEIKFLLHFVKESKQDESGMPNNRFLAERTGGTYSTLKVQPAELEDSGVYFCASSLSTGDSYNEQFFGPGTRLTVL.

The DNA of the CDR3 is TGTGCCAGCAGCTCCCGGGACAGCAATCAGCCCCAGCATTTT. This gives the protein CASSSRDSNQPQHF. The chain carries TRBV13 and TRBJ1-5; a weak D match, TRBD1 (5 bases). V lost 4 bases and J lost 1, with 8 bases in between. This CDR3 is built from 14 residues. In germline, CDR1 is PRHDT, CDR2 FYEKMQ (reference sequence).

This clone showed up just a few times. V usage is TRBV5-6 and J usage is TRBJ1-6, with 8 bases matching TRBD1. The V gene end was trimmed by 3 bases and the J gene end by 7 bases; junction bases not matched to a gene: 3. The germline V gene has CDR1 SGHDT and CDR2 YYEEEE. The CDR3 is 14 amino acids. CDR3 nucleotide sequence: TGTGCCAGCAGCTGGACAGGGAAAAATTCACCCCTCCACTTT. This translates into CASSWTGKNSPLHF.

The chain recombines TRBV7-3 with TRBJ2-1; unclear D gene. The V gene's germline CDR1 is SGHTA and CDR2 FQGTGA. This CDR3 has 13 amino acids. V was clipped by 2 bases and J by 4 bases, with 6 bases between them. The CDR3 DNA reads TGTGCCAGCAGCTTACAACAGTACAATGAGCAGTTCTTC. Translating gives CASSLQQYNEQFF.

V gene TRBV19 combines with J gene TRBJ2-3; D possibly matches TRBD1 or TRBD2 (5 bases each). The CDR3 totals 16 residues. V was shortened by 1 base and J by 10 bases, with 21 bases between the two germline ends. From germline, CDR1 is LNHDA and CDR2 SQIVND (reference sequence). CDR3 nucleotide sequence: TGTGCCAGTAGTATAGTAGGAGGACAAGTTCGGGTGGCGCAGTATTTT. This translates into CASSIVGGQVRVAQYF.

The chain is built from TRBV6-1 and TRBJ2-7; TRBD1 matches at 9 bases. The CDR3 is made up of 15 amino acids. In germline, CDR1 is MNHNS, CDR2 SASEGT. V shed 6 bases and J 1 base; nucleotides not matched to a gene: 7. CDR3 sequence: CASRDQDRGSYEQYF. The CDR3 nucleotides read TGTGCCAGCAGGGACCAGGACAGGGGTTCCTACGAGCAGTACTTC.

The V call is TRBV10-3, the J call TRBJ1-2; D is unresolved. The CDR3 has 12 amino acids. Germline CDR1 is ENHRY and CDR2 is SYGVKD. With 0 bases removed from V and 6 bases from J, the gap between germline ends came to 5 bases. CDR3 DNA: TGTGCCATCAGTGAGTCAGGGAATGGCTACACCTTC. Translation gives CAISESGNGYTF.

The J gene is TRBJ1-3, the V gene TRBV5-4, with D unclear. V lost 4 bases and J lost 1, with 9 bases in between. Germline-derived CDR1 and CDR2 are SGHNT and YYREEE (reference sequence). This CDR3 has 14 amino acids. CDR3 protein: CASSPKRSGNTIYF. CDR3 nucleotide sequence: TGTGCCAGCAGCCCAAAACGGTCTGGAAACACCATATATTTT.

This clone has a handful of counts. V and J are TRBV19 and TRBJ2-7, with D perhaps TRBD2 (6 bases). Looked up from germline, CDR1 is LNHDA and CDR2 is SQIVND (reference sequence). Trimming left V 5 bases short and J 0 bases short, with 8 bases between. The length of the CDR3 is 13 residues. CDR3 protein: CASSLGLSYEQYF. The CDR3 nucleotides are TGTGCCAGTAGTCTGGGACTCTCCTACGAGCAGTACTTC.

This clone was detected a few times. This chain uses TRBV21-1 with TRBJ2-3; the table's D call TRBD2 went unverified against the DNA. TRBV21-1 is a pseudogene. The CDR3 is 18 residues long. As DNA, the CDR3 is TGTGCCAGCAGCAGCTCGAGCACCCCGGGACTGCGAGCAGATACGCAGTATTTT. Residues: CASSSSSTPGLRADTQYF.

V is TRBV6-6 and J is TRBJ1-1; possible D gene TRBD1, 5 bases. V was trimmed by 5 bases and J by 4 bases, leaving 14 bases between them. CDR1 and CDR2 from the germline V gene are MNHNY and SVGAGI (reference sequence). The CDR3 is 14 residues long. The chain's CDR3 is CASSPRTGTTEAFF. Here the CDR3 DNA reads TGTGCCAGCAGTCCCAGGACCGGGACCACTGAAGCTTTCTTT.

The J gene is TRBJ2-1, the V gene TRBV7-6; D is unresolved. The CDR3 is 14 residues long. Germline values: CDR1 SGHVS, CDR2 FNYEAQ. The germline V and J ends were trimmed by 1 base and 8 bases, with 12 bases remaining between them. The CDR3 protein is CASSLGVPLDEQFF. In nucleotides, the CDR3 is TGTGCCAGCAGCTTAGGGGTCCCCCTGGATGAGCAGTTCTTC.

This chain joins TRBV9 and TRBJ1-6; D unresolved. This CDR3 has 12 amino acids. V was clipped by 4 bases and J by 14 bases, with 13 bases between them. Germline CDR1 and CDR2: SGDLS and YYNGEE. CDR3: CASSPPGGSLHF. The CDR3 nucleotides read TGTGCCAGCAGCCCCCCCGGAGGCTCCCTCCACTTT.

This rearrangement joins TRBV6-1 to TRBJ1-2; a possible D gene is TRBD1 (5 bases). Trimming took 2 bases from V and 7 from J, leaving 14 bases between them. The germline V gene encodes CDR1 MNHNS and CDR2 SASEGT. This CDR3 is built from 14 residues. CDR3 nucleotides: TGTGCCAGCAGTGAACTATGGGGGGTTGGTGGCTACACCTTC. The encoded protein is CASSELWGVGGYTF.